This TCR beta chain comes out of a study of cytomegalovirus exposure and HLA in healthy donors (dated by TCRdb to 2015 to 2018). In terms of the full investigation: According to an earlier analysis of a few hundred of the donors, some 180 million T cells yielded 117 million unique TCR beta sequences and roughly 280 Gb of sequence data. Five DR-DQ haplotypes were treated as single units for association and clustering because of strong linkage in the cohort. An earlier analysis of about 600 of the donors used high-throughput TCR beta sequencing to judge whether each TCR beta V gene segment behaved as functional or pseudogenic. Typing coverage varied by locus: 629-630 donors for A, B, C, DRB1 and DQB1; roughly 510 for DQA1; about 570 for DPA1; roughly 450 for DPB1. Rather than drawing on any new phenotypic data, the later analysis identified candidate immune exposures from TCR beta sequences and the way those sequences occurred across donors. The study combined high-throughput TCR immunosequencing, statistical association of individual TCRs with disease status, and machine learning to predict cytomegalovirus infection status. Class I and class II HLA loci were covered by the typing at four-digit resolution. To study patterns of TCR occurrence, a later analysis re-analyzed previously published TCR beta repertoires from 500 to 850 donors and added high-resolution HLA genotyping. The aim of the study was to test whether cataloging public T cell receptors could identify signatures of past pathogen exposure. Donor age, sex, ethnicity and CMV serostatus were compiled together with the repertoire data. Of the 300 to 500 genotyped donors, approximately 80% were placed in the genetic ancestry cluster associated with self-reported Caucasian donors. On average, roughly 250,000 unique TCR beta nucleotide sequences were sequenced per donor among roughly 430 genotyped donors of the cohort, with roughly 18% of those sequences being non-productive. A later genetic analysis took genome-wide SNP genotypes for about 55% of the 666 donors and used that subset as a discovery cohort. About 280 gigabases of sequencing data and 70 million to 100 million unique TCR sequences made up an early release that covered roughly 670 HLA-typed donors. The study profiled the T cell repertoires of fewer than 850 subjects by immunosequencing and related them to cytomegalovirus serostatus. All discovery cohort repertoires had been generated using a single sequencing platform. Besides the first cohort of under 700 subjects, a separate validation cohort made up of 120 different subjects was used.

About this clone itself: The specificity of this receptor is unknown. It has no much larger one-base neighbor in the sample; base qualities were not kept.

Taken from cysteine to phenylalanine, the CDR3 has 15 residues. Only the CDR3 DNA is retained, 45 bases long and in frame from the first base. After removal of 6 bases from V and 6 bases from J, the junction retains 11 bases not matched to a gene. Reading the germline V gene gives CDR1 MNHEY and CDR2 SVGAGI. Library construction relied on the immunoSEQ multiplex PCR assay. For the multiplex PCR, a mixture combining 60 forward primers for TCR Vbeta segments and 13 reverse primers for TCR Jbeta segments was used. The CDR3 region of rearranged TCR beta genes was amplified from genomic DNA by a multiplex PCR assay. The amplified TCR beta libraries were sequenced on the Illumina HiSeq System as 87-base-pair reads. The authors' analysis ran thus. Across the 700 or so repertoires, a later analysis counted roughly 84 million unique TCR beta chains, around 11 million of which were shared by at least two donors. Raw reads were error-corrected and collapsed into unique sequences with a nearest-neighbor algorithm that merged closely related sequences to remove PCR and sequencing errors. To assign V, D and J gene segments, CDR3 sequences were aligned to IMGT reference sequences. Each retained sequence needed at least a six-nucleotide match to both a V gene segment and a J gene segment. A rearrangement was called productive if the CDR3 had no stop codons and remained in frame with V and J, and every other rearrangement was called non-productive. CDR3 was defined according to IMGT convention as the region running from the second conserved V-encoded cysteine to the conserved J-encoded phenylalanine. Sequences without an unambiguous match to a single V gene segment were excluded from the earlier analysis of approximately 600 of the donors. An earlier analysis of just under 600 of the donors called V segments functional above 56.7% productive rearrangements and segregating when the between-donor standard deviation exceeded 5%. A statistical classification framework was built for diagnosing cytomegalovirus status from the catalog of TCR beta chain sequences. In a later analysis, V and J genes were assigned by comparing TCR nucleotide sequences against IMGT/GENE-DB human TR gene sequences. In a later analysis, CDR3 sequences and most-parsimonious VDJ recombination scenarios were assigned using the TCRdist pipeline. In a later analysis, every TCR beta chain was defined by the combination of its CDR3 amino acid sequence and its V-gene family, and reads without a unique V-gene family were dropped. In a later analysis, fewer than 600 highly shared, low-generation-probability nucleotide sequences were removed to address suspected cross-contamination and a sequencing artifact. In a later analysis, a clonal expansion index was calculated for each public chain from normalized within-repertoire ranks of inferred template counts. In a later analysis, generation probabilities were computed using a VDJ recombination model fitted to out-of-frame rearrangements, and the results were checked against IGoR. In a later analysis, hypergeometric tests were used to score TCR-TCR, TCR-HLA and TCR-CMV co-occurrence, with a repertoire-size bias correction applied to TCR pairs. To estimate false discovery rates, a later analysis permuted the HLA or CMV assignments 20 times. In a later analysis, co-occurring TCRs were grouped with DBSCAN, and TCRdist sequence similarity was added when clustering was performed within HLA-allele-positive subsets. For co-occurrence clustering, repertoires with fewer than 30,000 or more than 120,000 public chains were excluded, along with 4 to 6 repertoires with anomalous nucleotide sharing. What TCRdb holds here is the immuneACCESS table cut down to in-frame rearrangements. Part of the clones is not present; checked against another copy, under half of the missing clones reflect an unresolved V gene, and the others are unexplained. Clone size and the V and J calls come from that table; the DNA yielded D and trimming. This sample comprises 150,000 or so clones, around 77% of them detected only once. The top ten constitute 1% of the sample.

The cohort comprised fewer than 750 healthy bone marrow donors. All cohort members were sampled while nominally healthy, although unrecorded immune exposures were likely present. The donor was CMV seropositive and was included in the group of 250 to 300 seropositive cohort members. Each donor provided a peripheral blood sample, and peripheral blood mononuclear cells were used for TCR beta sequencing. The Qiagen DNeasy Blood Extraction Kit was used to extract genomic DNA from the blood cell samples. What the authors observed across the whole study: Some IMGT-functional V segments, including TRBV6-2 and TRBV6-3, could not be told apart with the 87-base-pair reads, so those segments were excluded. According to a later genetic analysis, donors in an Asian-associated ancestry cluster had fewer N-insertions in productive TCRs than the approximately 690-donor mean. In this cohort, only TCR beta chains were sequenced, and detectable features were limited by the absence of alpha or paired-chain data. Linkage disequilibrium might explain the correlated functional status among segregating V segments, but an unknown experimental factor could not be excluded. Because HLA typing was missing for some donors at each locus, association tests included only the typed subset. A later analysis found that HLA-associated TCR beta chains were more clonally expanded and had lower generation probabilities than equally common non-associated chains. A group of highly shared sequence variants was considered likely to be a technical artifact of the sequencing pipeline. At a false discovery rate of 0.05, a later analysis linked some 18,000 TCR beta sequences to specific HLA alleles. Broadly in line with IMGT annotations, most TCR beta V segments showed up in productive rearrangements about 90% or about 30% of the time in an earlier analysis of several hundred of the donors. A later genetic analysis associated a missense DCLRE1C variant with V-gene and J-gene trimming of TCR beta chains, and an independent cohort replicated the association. The only immune exposure information available for the cohort was CMV serostatus. Most CMV-associated TCR beta chains appeared to be HLA-restricted in a later analysis, and the HLA associations seemed to be driven largely by CMV exposure. Roughly uniform sequencing depth across donors was assumed in presence/absence analyses, although this assumption may not hold. A later analysis found that TCR association rates varied across HLA loci, with DRB1 alleles showing the most associated TCRs and HLA-C alleles the fewest. Most TCR sequences were seen in very few donors, while some public TCRs were found in many individuals. Because counts were too low, roughly 16 rarely observed V segments, including chromosome 9 orphons, were left out of the earlier analysis of several hundred of the donors. When HLA alleles, especially DR and DQ, strongly co-occurred, TCR associations were difficult to assign to individual alleles. In vitro tests confirmed that a few of the cytomegalovirus-associated TCR beta chains recognize cytomegalovirus antigens. The classifier was reported to diagnose cytomegalovirus status with high specificity and sensitivity in both the original and validation cohorts. A total of about 150 TCR beta chains were listed by the study as associated with cytomegalovirus. It was suggested by the authors that the approach could potentially be generalized to other disease states and immunological phenotypes. A further reported finding was that TCR beta sequences accurately predicted the HLA-A and HLA-B alleles for most subjects in the first cohort. Several of the top co-occurrence clusters appeared to be linked to parvovirus B19, influenza, CMV and Epstein-Barr virus, according to a later analysis.

This receptor was taken from a woman aged 45-65 years in good health and CMV-seropositive. The receptor chain draws on TRBV6-5 and TRBJ2-3, and 8 bases in between align with TRBD2. The specimen was PBMCs. Here the CDR3 is given as CASSPPGGARDTQYF. The sequenced DNA is TGTGCCAGCAGCCCCCCCGGGGGGGCGCGGGATACGCAGTATTTT.